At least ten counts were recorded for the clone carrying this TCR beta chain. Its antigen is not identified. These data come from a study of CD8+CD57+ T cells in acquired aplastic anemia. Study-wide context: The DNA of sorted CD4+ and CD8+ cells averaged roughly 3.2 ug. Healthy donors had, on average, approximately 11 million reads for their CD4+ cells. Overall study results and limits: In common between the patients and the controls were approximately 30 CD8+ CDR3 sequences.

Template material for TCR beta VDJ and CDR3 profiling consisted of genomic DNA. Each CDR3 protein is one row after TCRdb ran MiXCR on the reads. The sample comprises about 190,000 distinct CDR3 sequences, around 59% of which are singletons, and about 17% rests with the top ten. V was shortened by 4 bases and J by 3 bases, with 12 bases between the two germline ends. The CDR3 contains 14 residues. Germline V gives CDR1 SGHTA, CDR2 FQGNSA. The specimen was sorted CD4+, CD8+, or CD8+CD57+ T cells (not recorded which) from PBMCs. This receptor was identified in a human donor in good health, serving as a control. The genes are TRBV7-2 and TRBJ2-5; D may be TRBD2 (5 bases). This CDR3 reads CASSSTDGKETQYF. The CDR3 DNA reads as TGTGCCAGCAGCTCTACCGACGGGAAAGAGACCCAGTACTTC.